These 13 T cell receptor beta chains originate from one sample sequenced in a study of blood T cell repertoires in COVID-19. Libraries were prepared by immunoSEQ multiplex PCR; TCRdb keeps only in-frame clonotypes and omits some of them. The table shows approximately 300,000 clones, with roughly 89% occurring only once. The sample taken for sequencing was peripheral blood. These receptors all come from a man under 40 with acute or convalescent COVID-19.

The chain joins TRBV6-5 to TRBJ1-1; D gene uncertain. The V and J ends lost 7 bases and 0 bases respectively, with 9 bases between them. The V gene's germline CDR1 is MNHEY and CDR2 SVGAGI. The CDR3 spans 13 residues. As DNA, the CDR3 is TGTGCCAGCAAGCAGGTCATGAACACTGAAGCTTTCTTT. Protein sequence: CASKQVMNTEAFF.

The chain employs TRBV7-9 and TRBJ2-1; D is undetermined. V lost 5 bases to trimming and J lost 10 bases, with 15 bases between them. The length of the CDR3 is 13 residues. Germline loops: CDR1 SEHNR, CDR2 FQNEAQ (reference sequence). This CDR3 reads CASSPIRFGEQFF. CDR3 coding DNA: TGTGCCAGCAGCCCGATCCGTTTCGGGGAGCAGTTCTTC.

The chain recombines TRBV5-1 with TRBJ2-3; D perhaps matches TRBD2 (6 bases). CDR3 length: 15 residues. The germline V gene encodes CDR1 SGHRS and CDR2 YFSETQ. The V gene lost 4 bases and the J gene lost 2 bases, with 14 bases spanning the gap. The CDR3 loop is CASSLGLPITDTQYF. The CDR3 DNA follows: TGCGCCAGCAGCCTAGGACTACCCATCACAGATACGCAGTATTTT.

This clone has a single count. This sample includes further DNA sequences coding for the same CDR3. This chain links TRBV30 with TRBJ1-2; TRBD1 matches at 9 bases. The CDR3 totals 14 residues. CDR1 GTSNPN and CDR2 SVGIG come from the germline V gene (reference sequence). V lost 0 bases and J lost 5; bases outside the gene matches: 4. Here the CDR3 DNA reads TGTGCCTGGAGTGTACGGGGACAGGGATATGGCTACACCTTC. Translating it yields CAWSVRGQGYGYTF.

This chain connects TRBV6-6 to TRBJ1-1; D unclear. The ends were cut back, 0 bases at V and 7 bases at J, with 6 bases in the middle. The length of the CDR3 is 12 residues. Germline assignment: CDR1 MNHNY and CDR2 SVGAGI (reference sequence). This chain's CDR3 is CASSYSSSEAFF. The CDR3 DNA reads as TGTGCCAGCAGTTACTCCTCCAGTGAAGCTTTCTTT.

The chain carries TRBV5-1 and TRBJ2-3; the D gene is possibly TRBD2 (7 bases). The V end was cut by 4 bases, the J end by 1 base, with 13 bases between. The CDR3 runs to 15 residues. CDR1 SGHRS and CDR2 YFSETQ come from the germline V gene. The CDR3 reads CASSPGRGGTDTQYF. CDR3 bases: TGCGCCAGCAGCCCGGGGAGGGGGGGCACAGATACGCAGTATTTT.

This chain links TRBV5-1 with TRBJ1-1; 10 nucleotides line up with TRBD1. The germline V gene encodes CDR1 SGHRS and CDR2 YFSETQ. The CDR3 spans 15 residues. J was trimmed by 6 bases and V by 4 bases; bases with no gene match: 9. The CDR3 is CASSQRQGAGPEAFF. CDR3 coding DNA: TGCGCCAGCAGCCAAAGACAGGGGGCAGGTCCTGAAGCTTTCTTT.

The rearrangement uses TRBV2 and TRBJ2-7, with TRBD2 as a possible D gene (6 bases). The CDR3 is made up of 14 amino acids. V dropped 2 bases and J dropped 3 bases, with 11 bases sitting between them. Per the germline V gene, CDR1 is SNHLY and CDR2 is FYNNEI. Here the CDR3 reads CASSEPRDVYEQYF. The CDR3 DNA reads as TGTGCCAGCAGTGAACCGCGGGATGTCTACGAGCAGTACTTC. The full variable domain, rest sourced from reference TRBV2 and TRBJ2-7, is EPEVTQTPSHQVTQMGQEVILRCVPISNHLYFYWYRQILGQKVEFLVSFYNNEISEKSEIFDDQFSVERPDGSNFTLKIRSTKLEDSAMYFCASSEPRDVYEQYFGPGTRLTVT.

V gene TRBV7-8 combines with J gene TRBJ1-3; D is undetermined. CDR3 length equals 16 residues. CDR1 SGHVS and CDR2 FQNEAQ come from the germline V gene. V gave up 7 bases and J gave up 0 bases, with 16 bases separating them. CDR3: CASKSTRELSGNTIYF. CDR3 DNA: TGTGCCAGCAAATCAACACGGGAGCTCTCTGGAAACACCATATATTTT.

The chain carries TRBV19 and TRBJ1-2, with D possibly being TRBD1 (6 bases). The germline V and J ends were trimmed by 5 bases and 4 bases, with 14 bases remaining between them. Germline V gene sequence: CDR1 LNHDA, CDR2 SQIVND (reference sequence). This CDR3 has 14 amino acids. The chain's CDR3 is CASSAGDDTYGYTF. The DNA of the CDR3 is TGTGCCAGTAGTGCAGGGGACGATACCTATGGCTACACCTTC.

V gene TRBV29-1 combines with J gene TRBJ1-3; 10 bases are shared with TRBD1. Germline V gene sequence: CDR1 SQVTM, CDR2 ANQGSEA. J gave up 7 bases and V 7 bases, and 7 bases lay outside the gene matches. This CDR3 region has 13 residues. CDR3: CSAGAGQGNTIYF. The CDR3 region has the DNA TGCAGCGCTGGTGCGGGACAGGGGAACACCATATATTTT.

The chain employs TRBV28 and TRBJ1-5; no definite D call. This CDR3 region has 12 residues. V lost 8 bases and J lost 5, with 10 bases in between. CDR1 and CDR2 (germline): MDHEN, SYDVKM. The CDR3 loop reads CASVSRDQPQHF. The CDR3 bases are TGTGCCAGCGTATCACGGGATCAGCCCCAGCATTTT.

The chain recombines TRBV19 with TRBJ2-2; 13 nucleotides align to TRBD2. CDR1 is LNHDA and CDR2 is SQIVND in the germline V gene (reference sequence). V shed 3 bases and J 5 bases; nucleotides not matched to a gene: 3. There are 16 residues in the CDR3. In DNA form, the CDR3 reads TGTGCCAGTAGTATTATGACTAGCGGGGGGACCGGGGAGCTGTTTTTT. It encodes CASSIMTSGGTGELFF.